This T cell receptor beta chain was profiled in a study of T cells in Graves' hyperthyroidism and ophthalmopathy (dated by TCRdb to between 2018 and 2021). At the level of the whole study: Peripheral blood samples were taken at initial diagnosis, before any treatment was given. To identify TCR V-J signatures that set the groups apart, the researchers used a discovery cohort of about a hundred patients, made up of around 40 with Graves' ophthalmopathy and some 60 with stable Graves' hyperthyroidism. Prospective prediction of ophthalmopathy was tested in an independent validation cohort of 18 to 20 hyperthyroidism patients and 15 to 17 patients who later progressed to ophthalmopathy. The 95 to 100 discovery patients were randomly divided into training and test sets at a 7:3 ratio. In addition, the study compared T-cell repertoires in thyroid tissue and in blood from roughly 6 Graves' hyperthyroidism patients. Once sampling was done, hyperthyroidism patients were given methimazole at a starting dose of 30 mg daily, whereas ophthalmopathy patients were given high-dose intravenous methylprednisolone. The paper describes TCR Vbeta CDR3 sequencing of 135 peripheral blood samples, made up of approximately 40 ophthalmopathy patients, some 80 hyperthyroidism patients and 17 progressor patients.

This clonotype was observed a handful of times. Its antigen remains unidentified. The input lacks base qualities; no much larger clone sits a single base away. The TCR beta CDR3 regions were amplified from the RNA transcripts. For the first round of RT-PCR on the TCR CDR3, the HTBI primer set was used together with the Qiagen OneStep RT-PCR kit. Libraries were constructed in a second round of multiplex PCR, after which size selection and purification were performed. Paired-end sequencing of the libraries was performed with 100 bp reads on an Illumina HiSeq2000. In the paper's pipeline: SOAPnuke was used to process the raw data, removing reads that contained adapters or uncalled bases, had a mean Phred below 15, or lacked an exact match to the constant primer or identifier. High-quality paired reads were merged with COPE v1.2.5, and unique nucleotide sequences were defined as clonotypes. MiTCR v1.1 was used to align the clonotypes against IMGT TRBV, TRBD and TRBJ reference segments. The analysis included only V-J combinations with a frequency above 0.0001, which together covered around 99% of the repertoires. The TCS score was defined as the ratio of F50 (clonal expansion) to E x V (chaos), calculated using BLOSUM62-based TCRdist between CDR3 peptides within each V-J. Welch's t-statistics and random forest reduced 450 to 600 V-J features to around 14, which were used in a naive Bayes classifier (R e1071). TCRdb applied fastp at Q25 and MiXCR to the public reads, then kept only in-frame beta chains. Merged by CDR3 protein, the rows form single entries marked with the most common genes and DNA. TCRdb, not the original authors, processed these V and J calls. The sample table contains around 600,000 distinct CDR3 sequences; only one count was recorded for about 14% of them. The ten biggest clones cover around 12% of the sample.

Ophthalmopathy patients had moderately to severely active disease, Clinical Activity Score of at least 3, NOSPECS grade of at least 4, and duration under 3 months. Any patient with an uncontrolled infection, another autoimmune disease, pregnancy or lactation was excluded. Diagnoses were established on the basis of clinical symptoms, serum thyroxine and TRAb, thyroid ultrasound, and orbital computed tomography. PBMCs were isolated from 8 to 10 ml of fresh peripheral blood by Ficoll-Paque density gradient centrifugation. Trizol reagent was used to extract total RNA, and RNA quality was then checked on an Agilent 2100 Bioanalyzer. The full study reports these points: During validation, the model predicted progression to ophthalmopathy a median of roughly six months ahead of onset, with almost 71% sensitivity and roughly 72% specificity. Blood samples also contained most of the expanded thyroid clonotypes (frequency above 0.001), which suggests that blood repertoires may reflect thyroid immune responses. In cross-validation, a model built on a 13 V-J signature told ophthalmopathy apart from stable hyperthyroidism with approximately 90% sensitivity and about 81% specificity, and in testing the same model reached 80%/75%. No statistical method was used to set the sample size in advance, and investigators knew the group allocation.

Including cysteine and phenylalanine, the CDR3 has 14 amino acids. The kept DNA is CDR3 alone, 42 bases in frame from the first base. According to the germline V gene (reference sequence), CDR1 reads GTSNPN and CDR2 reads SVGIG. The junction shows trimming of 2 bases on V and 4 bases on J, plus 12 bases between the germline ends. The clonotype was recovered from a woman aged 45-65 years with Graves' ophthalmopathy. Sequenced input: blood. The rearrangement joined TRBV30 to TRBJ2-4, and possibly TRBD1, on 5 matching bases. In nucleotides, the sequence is TGTGCCTGGAGTAGAGACAGACGAAAAAACATTCAGTACTTC. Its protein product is CAWSRDRRKNIQYF.